This TCR beta chain was obtained from a study of T cells after posttransplantation cyclophosphamide (TCRdb year 2016). In terms of the full investigation: T cell repertoire reconstitution was tracked by TRB sequencing after myeloablative bone marrow transplantation in which posttransplantation cyclophosphamide was used as GVHD prophylaxis. Samples from some 32 PTCy-treated patients and 15 to 20 related bone marrow donors of those patients were subjected to antigen receptor sequencing. Blood from all 35 or so PTCy patients with 1-year posttransplant specimens was subjected to TRB sequencing. In 3 patients, TRB sequencing was also performed on up to about 3 more blood samples taken 2 to 5.2 years after transplant, and in several patients, pretransplant blood was also TRB-sequenced. Because TRA and TRB clonality correlated tightly in roughly 10 samples, the subsequent TCR analyses were limited to TRB only. Public TRB sequences were queried against a database of over 3,600 sequences associated with responses to pathogens, tumor antigens, self-antigens and alloantigens.

TRB sequencing was run on genomic DNA with either the immunoSEQ assay at survey resolution or the hsTCRB kit. In the paper's pipeline: Initial read processing used immunoSEQ software, and repertoire analyses used the LymphoSeq R package. Clonality was calculated as 1 minus normalized Shannon entropy, and the Gini coefficient was also calculated for each TRB dataset. Phenotypes of unsorted samples were inferred by mapping TRB sequences from sorted subsets of the recipient or donor onto the same recipient's unsorted samples. The clones in this table, taken by TCRdb from immuneACCESS, are in-frame only. Not every clone is retained; where verified, under half of the shortfall comes from an unresolved V gene, and the cause of the rest is unknown. V, J and clone size are taken as reported in that table, and D and trimming were inferred from the DNA itself. In this sample, about 3,100 clones appear, none counted once only. 25% to 30% of the sample rests with the top ten.

Broader findings and caveats from the paper: Across around 48 patients, recipient CMV seropositivity and CMV reactivation were highly associated with TRB clonality; PTCy diversity was similar to CNI/methotrexate controls. The TRB repertoires of T cells infiltrating skin or GI tract showed only limited overlap with the TRB repertoires of T cells in blood. Donor-recipient similarity was low at 1-2 months but increased during the first year, and donor CD8+ memory clones often dominated later blood repertoires.

Interpreted using the paper, the treatment or condition label stands for: high-dose cyclophosphamide on days +3 and +4 as single-agent GVHD prophylaxis. Busulfan and fludarabine conditioning, a related or unrelated marrow graft, and cyclophosphamide on days +3 and +4 were given to PTCy patients. The PTCy-treated patients were drawn from a prospective, multi-institutional clinical trial. Peripheral blood and bone marrow mononuclear cells were isolated by Ficoll-Hypaque density centrifugation and were cryopreserved. The trim is 7 bases for V and 0 bases for J, with a gap of 19 bases between the germline ends. Via the germline V gene (reference sequence), CDR1 is MNHEY and CDR2 SMNVEV. The CDR3 sequence holds 17 residues, the cysteine and phenylalanine included. Here the CDR3 DNA is all that survives: 51 bases in frame from base 1. This clone is judged large (0.1 to 1%). There is no known antigen for this receptor. The sample holds no much larger clone one base away, and base qualities are not on file.

The TCR was taken from a female patient aged 40 to 50 who received an allogeneic stem cell transplant from a related donor, was CMV-positive, and had no GVHD. Where a transplant has occurred, the graft donor may have supplied some of the T cells. The chain links TRBV27 with TRBJ2-1, with the D gene call left open. The sequences come from PBMCs, collected 84 days after allogeneic stem cell transplant with posttransplant cyclophosphamide. The CDR3 in this case is CASTITGSSLSYNEQFF. Read as DNA, the sequence is TGTGCCAGCACCATAACCGGGTCCTCCCTCTCCTACAATGAGCAGTTCTTC.